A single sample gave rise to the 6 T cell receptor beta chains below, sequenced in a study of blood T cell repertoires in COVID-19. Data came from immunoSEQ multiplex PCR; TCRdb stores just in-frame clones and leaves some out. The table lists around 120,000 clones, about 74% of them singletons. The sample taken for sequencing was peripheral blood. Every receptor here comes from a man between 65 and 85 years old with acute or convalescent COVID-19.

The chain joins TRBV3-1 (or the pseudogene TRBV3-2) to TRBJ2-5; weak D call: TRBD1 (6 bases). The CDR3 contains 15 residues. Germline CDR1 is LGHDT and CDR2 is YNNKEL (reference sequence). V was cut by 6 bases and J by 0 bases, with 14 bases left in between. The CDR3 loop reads CASSNNRDNQETQYF. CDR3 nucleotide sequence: TGTGCCAGCAGTAACAACCGGGACAACCAAGAGACCCAGTACTTC.

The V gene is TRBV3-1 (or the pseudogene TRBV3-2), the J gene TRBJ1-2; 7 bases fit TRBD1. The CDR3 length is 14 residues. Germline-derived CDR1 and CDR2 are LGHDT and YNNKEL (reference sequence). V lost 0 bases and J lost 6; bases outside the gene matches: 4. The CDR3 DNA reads TGTGCCAGCAGCCAAGACCAGGGGGGTAATGGCTACACCTTC. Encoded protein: CASSQDQGGNGYTF.

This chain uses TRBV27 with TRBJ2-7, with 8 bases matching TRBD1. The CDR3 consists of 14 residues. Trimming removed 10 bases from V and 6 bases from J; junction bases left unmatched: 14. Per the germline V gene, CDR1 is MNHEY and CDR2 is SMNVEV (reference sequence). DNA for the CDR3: TGTGCCACCACGACAGGGGCGGGTCGGGGCGAGCAGTACTTC. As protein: CATTTGAGRGEQYF.

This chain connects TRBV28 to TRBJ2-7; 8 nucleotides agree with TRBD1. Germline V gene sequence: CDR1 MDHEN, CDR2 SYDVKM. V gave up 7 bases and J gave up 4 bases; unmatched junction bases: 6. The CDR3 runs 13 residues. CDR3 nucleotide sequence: TGTGCCAGCATCCGACAGGGGCGTTACGAGCAGTACTTC. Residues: CASIRQGRYEQYF.

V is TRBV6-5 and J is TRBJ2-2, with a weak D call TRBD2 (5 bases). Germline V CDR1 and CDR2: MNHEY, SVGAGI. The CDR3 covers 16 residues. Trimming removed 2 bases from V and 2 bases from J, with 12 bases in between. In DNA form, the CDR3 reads TGTGCCAGCAGTTACCGAGGGTTCCTTAACACCGGGGAGCTGTTTTTT. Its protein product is CASSYRGFLNTGELFF.

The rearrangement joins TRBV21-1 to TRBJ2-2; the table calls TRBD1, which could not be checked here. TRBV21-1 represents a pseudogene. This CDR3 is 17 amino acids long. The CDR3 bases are TGTGCCAGCAGCAAACCAAGGGGGTCCCCGGACACCGGGGAGCTGTTTTTT. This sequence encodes CASSKPRGSPDTGELFF.